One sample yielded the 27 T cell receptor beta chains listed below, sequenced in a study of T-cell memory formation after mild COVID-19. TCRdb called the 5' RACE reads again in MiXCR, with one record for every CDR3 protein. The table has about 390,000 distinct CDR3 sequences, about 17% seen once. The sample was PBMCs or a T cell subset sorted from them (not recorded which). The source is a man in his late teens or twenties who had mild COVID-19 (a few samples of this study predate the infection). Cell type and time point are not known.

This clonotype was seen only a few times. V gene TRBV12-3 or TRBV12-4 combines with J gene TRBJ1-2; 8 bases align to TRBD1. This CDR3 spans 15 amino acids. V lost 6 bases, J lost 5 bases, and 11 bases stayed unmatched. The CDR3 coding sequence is TGTGCCAGCAGCGGACCGGACAGGGCGAGGTATGGCTACACCTTC. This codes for CASSGPDRARYGYTF.

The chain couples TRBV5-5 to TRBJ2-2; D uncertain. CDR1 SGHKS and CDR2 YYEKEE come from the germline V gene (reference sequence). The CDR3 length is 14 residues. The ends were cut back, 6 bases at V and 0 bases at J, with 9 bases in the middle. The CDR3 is CASNIQANTGELFF. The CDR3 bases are TGTGCCAGCAACATACAAGCGAACACCGGGGAGCTGTTTTTT.

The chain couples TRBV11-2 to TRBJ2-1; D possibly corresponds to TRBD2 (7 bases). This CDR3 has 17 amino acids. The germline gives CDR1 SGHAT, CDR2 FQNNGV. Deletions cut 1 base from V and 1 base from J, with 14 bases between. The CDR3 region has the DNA TGTGCCAGCAGCTTAGTTCGGGGGGCCCCGTCCTACAATGAGCAGTTCTTC. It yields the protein CASSLVRGAPSYNEQFF.

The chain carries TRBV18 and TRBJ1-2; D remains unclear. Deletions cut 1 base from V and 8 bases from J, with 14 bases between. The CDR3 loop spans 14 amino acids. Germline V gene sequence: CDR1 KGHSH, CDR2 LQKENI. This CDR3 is CASSPLSRLGGYTF. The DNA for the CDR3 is TGTGCCAGCTCACCACTATCCCGTCTGGGAGGCTACACCTTC. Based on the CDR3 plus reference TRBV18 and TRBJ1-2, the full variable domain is NAGVMQNPRHLVRRRGQEARLRCSPMKGHSHVYWYRQLPEEGLKFMVYLQKENIIDESGMPKERFSAEFPKEGPSILRIQQVVRGDSAAYFCASSPLSRLGGYTFGSGTRLTVV.

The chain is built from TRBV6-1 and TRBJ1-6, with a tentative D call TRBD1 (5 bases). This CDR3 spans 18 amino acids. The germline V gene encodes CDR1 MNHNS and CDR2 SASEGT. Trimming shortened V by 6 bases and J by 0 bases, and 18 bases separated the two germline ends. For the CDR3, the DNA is TGTGCCAGCAGCCCCAGGGTCGCCTCATCCTCCTATAATTCACCCCTCCACTTT. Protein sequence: CASSPRVASSSYNSPLHF.

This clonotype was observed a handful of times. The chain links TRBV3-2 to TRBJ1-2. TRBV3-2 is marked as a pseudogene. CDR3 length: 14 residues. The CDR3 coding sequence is TGTGCCAGCAGCCAAGACGGCGGGAACTATGGCTACACCTTC. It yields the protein CASSQDGGNYGYTF.

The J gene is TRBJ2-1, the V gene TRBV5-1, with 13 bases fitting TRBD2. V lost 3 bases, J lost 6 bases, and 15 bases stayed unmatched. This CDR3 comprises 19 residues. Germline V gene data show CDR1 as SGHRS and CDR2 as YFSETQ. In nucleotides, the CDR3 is TGCGCCAGCAGCTACGGACTAGCGGGGGAGCCGATGGCGGTCAATGAGCAGTTCTTC. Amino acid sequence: CASSYGLAGEPMAVNEQFF.

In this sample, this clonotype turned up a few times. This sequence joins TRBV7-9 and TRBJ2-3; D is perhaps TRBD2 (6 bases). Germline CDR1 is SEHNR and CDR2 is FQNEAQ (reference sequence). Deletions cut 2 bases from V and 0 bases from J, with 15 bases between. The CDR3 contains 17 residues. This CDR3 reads CASSLRSGLQSTDTQYF. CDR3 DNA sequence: TGTGCCAGCAGCTTACGATCGGGACTCCAGAGCACAGATACGCAGTATTTT.

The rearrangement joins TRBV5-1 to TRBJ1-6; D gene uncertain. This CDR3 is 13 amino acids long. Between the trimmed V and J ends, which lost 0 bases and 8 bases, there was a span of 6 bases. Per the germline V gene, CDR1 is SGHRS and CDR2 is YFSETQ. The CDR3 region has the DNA TGCGCCAGCAGCTTGGGATCGGATTCACCCCTCCACTTT. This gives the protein CASSLGSDSPLHF.

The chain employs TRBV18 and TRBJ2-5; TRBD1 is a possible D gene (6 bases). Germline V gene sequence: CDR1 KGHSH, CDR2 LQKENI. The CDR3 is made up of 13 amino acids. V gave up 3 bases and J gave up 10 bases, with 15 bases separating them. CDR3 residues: CASSPGDAGDQYF. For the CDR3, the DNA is TGTGCCAGCTCACCCGGGGACGCAGGGGACCAGTACTTC.

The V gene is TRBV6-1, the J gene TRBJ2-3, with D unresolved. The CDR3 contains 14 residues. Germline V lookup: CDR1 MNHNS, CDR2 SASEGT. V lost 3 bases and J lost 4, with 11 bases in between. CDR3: CASSDRGGADTQYF. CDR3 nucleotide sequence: TGTGCCAGCAGTGACCGCGGTGGGGCAGATACGCAGTATTTT.

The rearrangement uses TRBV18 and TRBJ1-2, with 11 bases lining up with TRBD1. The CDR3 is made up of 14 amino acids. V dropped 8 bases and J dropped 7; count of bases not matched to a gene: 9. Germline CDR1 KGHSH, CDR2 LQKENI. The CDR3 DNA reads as TGTGCCAGCGCGGGACAGGGGGAAATCGGTGGCTACACCTTC. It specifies CASAGQGEIGGYTF.

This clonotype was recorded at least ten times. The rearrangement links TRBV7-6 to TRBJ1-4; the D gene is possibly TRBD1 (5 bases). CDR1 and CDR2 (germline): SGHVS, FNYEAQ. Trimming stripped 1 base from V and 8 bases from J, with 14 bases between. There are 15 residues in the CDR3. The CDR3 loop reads CASSLVQGGGEKLFF. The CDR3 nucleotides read TGTGCCAGCAGCTTAGTCCAGGGAGGAGGAGAAAAACTGTTTTTT.

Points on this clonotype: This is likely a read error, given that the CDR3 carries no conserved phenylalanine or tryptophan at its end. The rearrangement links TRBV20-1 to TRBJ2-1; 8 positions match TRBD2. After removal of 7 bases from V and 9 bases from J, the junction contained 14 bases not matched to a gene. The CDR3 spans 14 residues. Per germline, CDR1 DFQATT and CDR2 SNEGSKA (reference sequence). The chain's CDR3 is CSDSPGGRVGEQFL. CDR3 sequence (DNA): TGCAGTGATAGTCCGGGGGGGCGTGTCGGTGAGCAGTTCCTC.

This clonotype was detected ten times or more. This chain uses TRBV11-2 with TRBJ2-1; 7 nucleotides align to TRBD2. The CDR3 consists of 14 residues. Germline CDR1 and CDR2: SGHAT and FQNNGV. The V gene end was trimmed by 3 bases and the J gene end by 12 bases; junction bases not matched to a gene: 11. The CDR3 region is CASSFTTASGGQFF. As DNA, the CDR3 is TGTGCCAGCAGCTTTACTACCGCTTCGGGGGGGCAGTTCTTC.

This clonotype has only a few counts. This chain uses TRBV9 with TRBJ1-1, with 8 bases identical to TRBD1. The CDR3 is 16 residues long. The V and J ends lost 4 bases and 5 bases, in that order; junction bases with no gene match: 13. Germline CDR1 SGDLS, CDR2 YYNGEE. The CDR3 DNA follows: TGTGCCAGCAGCAGGCTGACAGGGGCATCGGGGACTGAAGCTTTCTTT. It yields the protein CASSRLTGASGTEAFF.

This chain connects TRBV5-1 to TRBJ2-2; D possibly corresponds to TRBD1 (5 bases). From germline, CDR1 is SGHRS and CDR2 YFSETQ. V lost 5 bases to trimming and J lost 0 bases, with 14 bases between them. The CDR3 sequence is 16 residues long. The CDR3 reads CASSRRAGPNTGELFF. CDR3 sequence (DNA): TGCGCCAGCAGTCGCAGGGCAGGGCCGAACACCGGGGAGCTGTTTTTT.

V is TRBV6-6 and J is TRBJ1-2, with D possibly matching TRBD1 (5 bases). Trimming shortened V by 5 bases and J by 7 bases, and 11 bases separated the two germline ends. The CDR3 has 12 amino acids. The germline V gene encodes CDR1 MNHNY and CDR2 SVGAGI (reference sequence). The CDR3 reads CASSPTGIGYTF. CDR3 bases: TGTGCCAGCAGTCCAACAGGAATTGGCTACACCTTC.

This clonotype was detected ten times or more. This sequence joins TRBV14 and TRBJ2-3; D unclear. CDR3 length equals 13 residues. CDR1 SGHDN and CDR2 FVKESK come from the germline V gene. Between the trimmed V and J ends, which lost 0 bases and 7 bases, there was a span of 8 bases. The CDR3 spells CASSQDIENTQYF. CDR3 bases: TGTGCCAGCAGCCAAGATATCGAGAATACGCAGTATTTT.

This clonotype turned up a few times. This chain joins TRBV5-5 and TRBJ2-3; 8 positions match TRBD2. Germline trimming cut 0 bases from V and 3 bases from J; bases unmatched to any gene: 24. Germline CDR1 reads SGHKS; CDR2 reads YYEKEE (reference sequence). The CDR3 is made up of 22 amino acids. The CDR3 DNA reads TGTGCCAGCAGCTTGGTTGACTACCCTTTTCGGGGGGGGCCCCTCTTTACAGATACGCAGTATTTT. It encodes CASSLVDYPFRGGPLFTDTQYF.

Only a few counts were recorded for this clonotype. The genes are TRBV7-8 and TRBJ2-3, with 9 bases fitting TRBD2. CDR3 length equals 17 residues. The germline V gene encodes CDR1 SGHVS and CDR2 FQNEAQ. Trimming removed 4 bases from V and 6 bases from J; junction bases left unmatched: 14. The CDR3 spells CASSSSGLAGSRDTQYF. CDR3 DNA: TGTGCCAGCAGCTCCTCGGGCCTAGCGGGGAGTAGGGATACGCAGTATTTT. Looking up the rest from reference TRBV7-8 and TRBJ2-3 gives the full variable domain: GAGVSQSPRYKVAKRGQDVALRCDPISGHVSLFWYQQALGQGPEFLTYFQNEAQLDKSGLPSDRFFAERPEGSVSTLKIQRTQQEDSAVYLCASSSSGLAGSRDTQYFGPGTRLTVL.

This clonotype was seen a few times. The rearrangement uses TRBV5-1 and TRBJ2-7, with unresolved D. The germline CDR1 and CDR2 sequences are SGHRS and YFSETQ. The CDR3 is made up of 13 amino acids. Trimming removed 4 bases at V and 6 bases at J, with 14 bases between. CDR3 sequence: CASSPPQGPEQYV. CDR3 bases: TGCGCCAGCAGCCCACCCCAAGGGCCCGAGCAGTACGTC.

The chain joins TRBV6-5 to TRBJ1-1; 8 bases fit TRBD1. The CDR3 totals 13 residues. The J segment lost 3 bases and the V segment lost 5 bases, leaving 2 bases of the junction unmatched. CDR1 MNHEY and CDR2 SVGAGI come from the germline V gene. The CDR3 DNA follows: TGTGCCAGCAGTACCAGGGGGCACACTGAAGCTTTCTTT. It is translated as CASSTRGHTEAFF.

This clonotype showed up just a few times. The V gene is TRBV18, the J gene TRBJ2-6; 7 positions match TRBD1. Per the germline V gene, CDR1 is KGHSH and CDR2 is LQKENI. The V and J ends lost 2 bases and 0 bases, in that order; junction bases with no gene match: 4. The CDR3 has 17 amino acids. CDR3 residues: CASSPRQGSSGANVLTF. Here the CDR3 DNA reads TGTGCCAGCTCACCAAGACAGGGTAGCTCTGGGGCCAACGTCCTGACTTTC.

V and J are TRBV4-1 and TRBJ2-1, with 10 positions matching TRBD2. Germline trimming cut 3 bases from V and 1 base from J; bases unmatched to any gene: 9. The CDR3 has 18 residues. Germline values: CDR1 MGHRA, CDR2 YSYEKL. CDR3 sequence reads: CASSHERGGLRSYNEQFF. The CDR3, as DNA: TGCGCCAGCAGCCACGAGCGGGGGGGCCTTAGGTCCTACAATGAGCAGTTCTTC.

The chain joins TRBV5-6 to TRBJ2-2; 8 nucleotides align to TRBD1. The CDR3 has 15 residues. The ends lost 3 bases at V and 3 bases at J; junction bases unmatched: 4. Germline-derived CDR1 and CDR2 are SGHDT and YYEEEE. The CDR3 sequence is CASSSDREDTGELFF. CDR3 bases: TGTGCCAGCAGCTCGGACAGGGAAGACACCGGGGAGCTGTTTTTT.

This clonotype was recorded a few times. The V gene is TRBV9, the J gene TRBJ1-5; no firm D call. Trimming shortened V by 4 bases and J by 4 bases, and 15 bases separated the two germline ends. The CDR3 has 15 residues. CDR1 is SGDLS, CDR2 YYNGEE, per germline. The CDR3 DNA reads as TGTGCCAGCAGCCCCGGTGTAGGGCAGAATCAGCCCCAGCATTTT. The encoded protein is CASSPGVGQNQPQHF.